This T cell receptor beta chain emerged from a study of CD8 T cells in Susac syndrome. The CDR3 consists of 15 residues. The V gene lost 6 bases and the J gene lost 3 bases, with 17 bases spanning the gap. Germline V gene sequence: CDR1 LNHDA, CDR2 SQIVND (reference sequence). Random hexamers were used to reverse transcribe an amount of about 0.45 to 1 ug RNA. Amplification of TCR beta CDR3 by immunoSEQ multiplex PCR spanned 54 Vbeta and 13 Jbeta. TCRdb called the immunoSEQ multiplex PCR reads again in MiXCR, with one record for every CDR3 protein. The profile shows a few hundred thousand distinct CDR3 sequences, 95% of them singletons.

The sequence was obtained from a human donor with multiple sclerosis. The V and J genes are TRBV19 and TRBJ2-5; D may match TRBD1 or TRBD2 (5 bases each). Material for sequencing was CD4+ T cells from PBMCs. CDR3 residues: CASSPSGLGEETQYF. The CDR3 coding sequence is TGTGCCAGTAGCCCAAGCGGTCTAGGGGAAGAGACCCAGTACTTC.